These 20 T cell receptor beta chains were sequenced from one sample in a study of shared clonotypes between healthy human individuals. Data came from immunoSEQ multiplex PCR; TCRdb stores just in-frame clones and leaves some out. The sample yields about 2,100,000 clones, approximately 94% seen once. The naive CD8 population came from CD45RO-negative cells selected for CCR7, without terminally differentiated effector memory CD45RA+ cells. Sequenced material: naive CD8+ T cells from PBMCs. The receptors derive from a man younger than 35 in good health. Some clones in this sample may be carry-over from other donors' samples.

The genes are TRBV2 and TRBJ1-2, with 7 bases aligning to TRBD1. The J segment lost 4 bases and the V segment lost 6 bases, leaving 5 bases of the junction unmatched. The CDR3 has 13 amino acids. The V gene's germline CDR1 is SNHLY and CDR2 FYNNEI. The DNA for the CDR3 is TGTGCCAGCAGCCAGGGACAGAGCTATGGCTACACCTTC. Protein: CASSQGQSYGYTF.

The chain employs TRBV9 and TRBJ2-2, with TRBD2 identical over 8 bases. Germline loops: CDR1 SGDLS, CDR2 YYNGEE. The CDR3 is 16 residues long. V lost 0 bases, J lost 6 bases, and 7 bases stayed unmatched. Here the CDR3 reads CASSVGGGRSAGELFF. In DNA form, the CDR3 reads TGTGCCAGCAGCGTAGGAGGCGGGAGGTCGGCCGGGGAGCTGTTTTTT.

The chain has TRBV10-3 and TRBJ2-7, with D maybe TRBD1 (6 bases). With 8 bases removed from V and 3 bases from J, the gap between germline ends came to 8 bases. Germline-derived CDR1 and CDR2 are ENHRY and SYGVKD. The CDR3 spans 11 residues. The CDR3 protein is CAIRDIYEQYF. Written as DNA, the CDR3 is TGTGCCATCCGGGACATCTACGAGCAGTACTTC.

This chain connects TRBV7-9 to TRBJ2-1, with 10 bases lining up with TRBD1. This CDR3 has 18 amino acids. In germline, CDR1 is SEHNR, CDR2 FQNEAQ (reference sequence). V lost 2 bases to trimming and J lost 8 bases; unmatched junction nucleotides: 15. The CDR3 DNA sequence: TGTGCCAGCAGCTTACCCACACGGGACAGGGGTCTGACGGATGAGCAGTTCTTC. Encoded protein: CASSLPTRDRGLTDEQFF.

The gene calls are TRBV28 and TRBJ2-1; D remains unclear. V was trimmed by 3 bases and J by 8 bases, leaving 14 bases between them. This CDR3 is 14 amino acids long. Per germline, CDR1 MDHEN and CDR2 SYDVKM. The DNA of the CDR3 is TGTGCCAGCAGTTTCCATGCTCGGGTAGATGAGCAGTTCTTC. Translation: CASSFHARVDEQFF.

As DNA, the CDR3 is TGTGCCAGCACCGAGGGTGGCGTTCTCCAAGAGACCCAGTACTTC. As protein: CASTEGGVLQETQYF. The chain is built from TRBV6-1 and TRBJ2-5, with D possibly TRBD2 on 5 matching bases. Deletions cut 7 bases from V and 1 base from J, with 16 bases between. Germline loops: CDR1 MNHNS, CDR2 SASEGT. This CDR3 is 15 amino acids long.

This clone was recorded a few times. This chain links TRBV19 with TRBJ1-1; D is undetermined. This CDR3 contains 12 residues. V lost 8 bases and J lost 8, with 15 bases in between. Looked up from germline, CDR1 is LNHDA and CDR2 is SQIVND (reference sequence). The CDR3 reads CASCAITREAFF. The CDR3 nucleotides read TGTGCCAGTTGCGCCATTACGAGGGAAGCTTTCTTT.

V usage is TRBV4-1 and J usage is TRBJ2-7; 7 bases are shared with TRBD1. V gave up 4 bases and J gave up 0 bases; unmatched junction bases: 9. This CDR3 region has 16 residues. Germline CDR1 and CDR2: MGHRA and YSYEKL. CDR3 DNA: TGCGCCAGCAGCCCTACCTGGACAGGCCTCTCCTACGAGCAGTACTTC. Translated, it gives CASSPTWTGLSYEQYF.

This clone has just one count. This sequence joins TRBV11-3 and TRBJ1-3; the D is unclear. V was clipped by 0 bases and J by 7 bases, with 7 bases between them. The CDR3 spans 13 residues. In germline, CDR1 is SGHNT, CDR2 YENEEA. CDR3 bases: TGTGCCAGCAGCTTAGACTTTGTGAACACCATATATTTT. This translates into CASSLDFVNTIYF. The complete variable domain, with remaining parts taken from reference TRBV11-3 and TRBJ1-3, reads EAGVVQSPRYKIIEKKQPVAFWCNPISGHNTLYWYLQNLGQGPELLIRYENEEAVDDSQLPKDRFSAERLKGVDSTLKIQPAELGDSAVYLCASSLDFVNTIYFGEGSWLTVV.

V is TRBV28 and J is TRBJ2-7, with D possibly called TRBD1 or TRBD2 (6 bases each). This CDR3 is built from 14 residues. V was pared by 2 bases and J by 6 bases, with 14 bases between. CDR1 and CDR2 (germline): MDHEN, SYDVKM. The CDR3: CASSLDSGDCEQYF. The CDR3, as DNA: TGTGCCAGCAGTTTAGACTCAGGGGACTGCGAGCAGTACTTC.

For the CDR3, the DNA is TGTGCCAGCAGCTTAGGTCTGTACGGGAGGAGCCCCTCCTACAATGAGCAGTTCTTC. It is translated as CASSLGLYGRSPSYNEQFF. J is TRBJ2-1 and V is TRBV7-6, with 7 bases matching TRBD2. The germline V gene encodes CDR1 SGHVS and CDR2 FNYEAQ. Trimming removed 1 base from V and 0 bases from J; junction bases left unmatched: 12. The CDR3 is 19 residues long.

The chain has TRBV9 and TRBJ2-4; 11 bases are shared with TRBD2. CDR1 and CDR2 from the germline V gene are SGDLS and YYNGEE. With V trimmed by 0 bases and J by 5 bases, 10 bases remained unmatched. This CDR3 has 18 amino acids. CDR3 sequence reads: CASSVDSTTSGNENIQYF. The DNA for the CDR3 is TGTGCCAGCAGCGTAGACTCTACGACTAGCGGGAACGAAAACATTCAGTACTTC.

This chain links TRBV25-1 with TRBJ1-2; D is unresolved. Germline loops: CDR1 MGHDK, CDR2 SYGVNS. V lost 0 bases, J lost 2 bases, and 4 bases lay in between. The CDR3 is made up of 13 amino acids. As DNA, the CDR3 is TGTGCCAGCAGTGAATATCAGAACTATGGCTACACCTTC. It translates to CASSEYQNYGYTF.

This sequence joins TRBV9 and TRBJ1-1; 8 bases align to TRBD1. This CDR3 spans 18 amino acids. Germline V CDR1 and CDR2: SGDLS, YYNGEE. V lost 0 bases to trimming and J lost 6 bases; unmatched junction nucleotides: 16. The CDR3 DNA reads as TGTGCCAGCAGCGTAGGATCCCCCAGGACAGGGCCGGGGGCTGAAGCTTTCTTT. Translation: CASSVGSPRTGPGAEAFF.

The CDR3 sequence: CASSLTSGRLRETQYF. CDR3 sequence (DNA): TGTGCCAGCAGCTTAACTAGCGGGAGATTACGGGAGACCCAGTACTTC. V and J are TRBV11-2 and TRBJ2-5, with TRBD2 identical over 11 bases. The CDR3 is 16 residues long. After removal of 2 bases from V and 5 bases from J, the junction contained 7 bases not matched to a gene. In germline, CDR1 is SGHAT, CDR2 FQNNGV.

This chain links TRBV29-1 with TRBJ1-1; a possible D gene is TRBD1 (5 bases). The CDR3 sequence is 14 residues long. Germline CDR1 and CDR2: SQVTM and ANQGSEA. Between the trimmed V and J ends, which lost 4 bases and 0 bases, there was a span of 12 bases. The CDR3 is CSVAGALMNTEAFF. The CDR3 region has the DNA TGCAGCGTTGCTGGGGCTTTGATGAACACTGAAGCTTTCTTT.

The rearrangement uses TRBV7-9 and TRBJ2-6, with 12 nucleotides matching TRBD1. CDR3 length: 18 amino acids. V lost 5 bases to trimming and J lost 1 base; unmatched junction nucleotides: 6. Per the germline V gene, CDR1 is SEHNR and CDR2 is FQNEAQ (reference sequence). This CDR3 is CASSNRGQGASGANVLTF. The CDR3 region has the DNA TGTGCCAGCAGCAATCGGGGACAGGGGGCGTCTGGGGCCAACGTCCTGACTTTC.

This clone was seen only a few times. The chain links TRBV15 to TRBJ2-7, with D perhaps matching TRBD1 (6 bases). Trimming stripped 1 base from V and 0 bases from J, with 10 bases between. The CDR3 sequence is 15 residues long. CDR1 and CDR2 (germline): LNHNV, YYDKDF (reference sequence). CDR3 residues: CATSRGQEDSYEQYF. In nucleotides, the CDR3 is TGTGCCACCAGCAGAGGACAGGAAGACTCCTACGAGCAGTACTTC.

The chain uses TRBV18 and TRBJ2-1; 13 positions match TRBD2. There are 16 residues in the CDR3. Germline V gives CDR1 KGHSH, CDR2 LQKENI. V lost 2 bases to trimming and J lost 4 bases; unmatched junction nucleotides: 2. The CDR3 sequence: CASSPGTSGAYNEQFF. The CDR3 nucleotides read TGTGCCAGCTCACCAGGGACTAGCGGGGCGTACAATGAGCAGTTCTTC.

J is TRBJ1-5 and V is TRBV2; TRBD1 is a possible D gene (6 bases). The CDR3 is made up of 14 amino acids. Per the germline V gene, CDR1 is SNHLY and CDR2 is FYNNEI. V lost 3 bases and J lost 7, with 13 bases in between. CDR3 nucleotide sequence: TGTGCCAGCAGTGATGTGGGGGCCGGACAGCCCCAGCATTTT. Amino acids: CASSDVGAGQPQHF. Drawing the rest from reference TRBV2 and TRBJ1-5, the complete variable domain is EPEVTQTPSHQVTQMGQEVILRCVPISNHLYFYWYRQILGQKVEFLVSFYNNEISEKSEIFDDQFSVERPDGSNFTLKIRSTKLEDSAMYFCASSDVGAGQPQHFGDGTRLSIL.